Below are 31 T cell receptor beta chains sequenced from a single sample in a study of cytomegalovirus exposure and HLA in healthy donors (dated by TCRdb to about 2017). Library method: the immunoSEQ multiplex PCR assay. A mixture of 60 forward primers for TCR Vbeta segments and 13 reverse primers for TCR Jbeta segments was used in the multiplex PCR. The immuneACCESS repertoire file appears here via TCRdb, limited to in-frame rearrangements. These files lack a portion of the clones; in checked studies, under half of the deficit traces to unresolved V genes, and the cause of the others is not known. For this sample there are about 270,000 clones; 86% appear just once. The ten top clones hold around 4.2% of the sample. The material sequenced was PBMCs. These receptors were taken from a man in his forties in good health and CMV-seropositive.

This clone was counted a single time. V usage is TRBV10-2 and J usage is TRBJ1-4; TRBD1 agrees at 11 bases. Germline CDR1 WSHSY, CDR2 SAAADI. Trimming removed 6 bases from V and 0 bases from J; junction bases left unmatched: 12. CDR3 length: 19 residues. The CDR3 nucleotides are TGCGCCAGCAGCTTGATTCCCGGGACAGGGGGGGCAACTAATGAAAAACTGTTTTTT. As protein: CASSLIPGTGGATNEKLFF.

The J gene is TRBJ1-2, the V gene TRBV30; D is undetermined. This CDR3 comprises 13 residues. Germline CDR1 GTSNPN, CDR2 SVGIG (reference sequence). V was pared by 0 bases and J by 4 bases, with 9 bases between. CDR3 in DNA: TGTGCCTGGAGTGTACAGCTGGGCTATGGCTACACCTTC. As protein: CAWSVQLGYGYTF.

V usage is TRBV27 and J usage is TRBJ2-5; a weak D match, TRBD1 (6 bases). TRBJ2-7 matches the DNA end more closely, so the J call is doubtful. The CDR3 consists of 15 residues. The V gene's germline CDR1 is MNHEY and CDR2 SMNVEV (reference sequence). CDR3 DNA sequence: TGTGCCAGCAAGCCCCAGGGGCGAACACACTACGAGCAGTACTTC. Translating gives CASKPQGRTHYEQYF.

This chain connects TRBV5-5 to TRBJ1-1; 7 bases map to TRBD1. V gave up 0 bases and J gave up 5 bases; unmatched junction bases: 4. The CDR3 totals 14 residues. Germline V gene data show CDR1 as SGHKS and CDR2 as YYEKEE (reference sequence). CDR3 nucleotides: TGTGCCAGCAGCTTGGAGGGGGCTGGGACTGAAGCTTTCTTT. As protein: CASSLEGAGTEAFF. Combining the CDR3 with reference TRBV5-5 and TRBJ1-1 gives the whole variable domain DAGVTQSPTHLIKTRGQQVTLRCSPISGHKSVSWYQQVLGQGPQFIFQYYEKEERGRGNFPDRFSARQFPNYSSELNVNALLLGDSALYLCASSLEGAGTEAFFGQGTRLTVV.

This rearrangement joins TRBV7-2 to TRBJ2-1; 8 nucleotides line up with TRBD2. Per the germline V gene, CDR1 is SGHTA and CDR2 is FQGNSA. V was clipped by 0 bases and J by 9 bases; unmatched bases: 7. The CDR3 sequence is 15 residues long. The CDR3 is CASSLAGRAEPEQFF. In nucleotides, the CDR3 is TGTGCCAGCAGCTTAGCCGGGAGGGCCGAACCTGAGCAGTTCTTC.

The chain carries TRBV11-1 and TRBJ2-3, with unresolved D. V lost 1 base, J lost 0 bases, and 8 bases lay in between. This CDR3 spans 15 amino acids. Germline CDR1 SGHAT, CDR2 FQDESV (reference sequence). The CDR3 reads CASSLVGGSTDTQYF. CDR3 DNA sequence: TGTGCCAGCAGCTTAGTTGGCGGTAGCACAGATACGCAGTATTTT.

J is TRBJ1-2 and V is TRBV7-2; a weak D match, TRBD1 (5 bases). This CDR3 comprises 13 residues. Trimming removed 8 bases from V and 8 bases from J, with 18 bases in between. Per the germline V gene, CDR1 is SGHTA and CDR2 is FQGNSA. The CDR3: CASVHPLGGGYTF. CDR3 bases: TGTGCCAGCGTTCACCCTCTGGGGGGAGGCTACACCTTC.

V and J are TRBV5-4 and TRBJ2-2, with D possibly being TRBD2 (5 bases). Trimming took 4 bases from V and 4 from J, leaving 11 bases between them. The germline CDR1 and CDR2 sequences are SGHNT and YYREEE (reference sequence). The CDR3 has 14 amino acids. In DNA form, the CDR3 reads TGTGCCAGCAGCCCGGACGGACTCACCGGGGAGCTGTTTTTT. This translates into CASSPDGLTGELFF.

V usage is TRBV5-4 and J usage is TRBJ2-2, with unresolved D. The CDR3 length is 13 residues. Germline loops: CDR1 SGHNT, CDR2 YYREEE (reference sequence). Trimming removed 4 bases from V and 4 bases from J, with 8 bases in between. CDR3 sequence (DNA): TGTGCCAGCAGCCCCGATAGCACCGGGGAGCTGTTTTTT. It is translated as CASSPDSTGELFF.

The chain uses TRBV7-9 and TRBJ1-5, with 7 bases lining up with TRBD1. The CDR3 has 14 amino acids. Trimming removed 5 bases from V and 3 bases from J; junction bases left unmatched: 4. The germline V gene encodes CDR1 SEHNR and CDR2 FQNEAQ (reference sequence). This chain's CDR3 is CASSRTGANQPQHF. The CDR3 nucleotides read TGTGCCAGCAGCCGTACAGGGGCCAATCAGCCCCAGCATTTT.

This clone was recorded once. This rearrangement joins TRBV5-1 to TRBJ2-2, with 8 bases aligning to TRBD1. With 4 bases clipped from V and 3 bases from J, the junction kept 8 bases outside the gene matches. Germline loops: CDR1 SGHRS, CDR2 YFSETQ. The CDR3 is 16 residues long. The CDR3 sequence: CASSTPGTGYTGELFF. Written as DNA, the CDR3 is TGCGCCAGCAGCACTCCAGGGACAGGTTACACCGGGGAGCTGTTTTTT.

This chain uses TRBV9 with TRBJ2-1; D not certain. This CDR3 contains 14 residues. Germline CDR1 is SGDLS and CDR2 is YYNGEE. Trimming took 2 bases from V and 5 from J, leaving 11 bases between them. CDR3 protein: CASSVWSYDNEQFF. Here the CDR3 DNA reads TGTGCCAGCAGCGTTTGGAGCTACGACAATGAGCAGTTCTTC.

In this sample, this clone turned up once. The identical CDR3 is also encoded by other nucleotide sequences in the sample. The chain couples TRBV28 to TRBJ1-2; tentative D call: TRBD1 (6 bases). V was cut by 5 bases and J by 0 bases, with 7 bases left in between. The CDR3 loop spans 13 amino acids. The germline CDR1 and CDR2 sequences are MDHEN and SYDVKM. The CDR3 here is CASSRTANYGYTF. The DNA for the CDR3 is TGTGCCAGCAGTAGGACAGCTAACTATGGCTACACCTTC.

This clone has just a few counts. This sequence joins TRBV5-6 and TRBJ2-7; 9 bases agree with TRBD2. V gave up 0 bases and J gave up 6 bases; unmatched junction bases: 4. CDR3 length: 14 amino acids. Per germline, CDR1 SGHDT and CDR2 YYEEEE. The CDR3 spells CASSLGGRGLEQYF. CDR3 DNA: TGTGCCAGCAGCTTGGGCGGGAGGGGACTCGAGCAGTACTTC.

A single count supports this clone. The rearrangement uses TRBV27 and TRBJ2-1, with D perhaps TRBD1 (7 bases). The CDR3 is made up of 19 amino acids. Germline CDR1 and CDR2: MNHEY and SMNVEV (reference sequence). Trimming cost V 1 base and J 0 bases, with 19 bases left between them. CDR3 DNA sequence: TGTGCCAGCAGTTTATTGGGCCAGGGGGGATCCAGCTCCTACAATGAGCAGTTCTTC. Protein product: CASSLLGQGGSSSYNEQFF.

V usage is TRBV6-1 and J usage is TRBJ1-1; no firm D call. The germline V gene has CDR1 MNHNS and CDR2 SASEGT. V gave up 4 bases and J gave up 2 bases, with 8 bases separating them. This CDR3 comprises 13 residues. The CDR3 DNA is TGTGCCAGCAGTGCGCGGATAAACACTGAAGCTTTCTTT. This codes for CASSARINTEAFF.

This clone was seen more than once but under ten times. The chain joins TRBV6-5 to TRBJ1-5; D unclear. Germline loops: CDR1 MNHEY, CDR2 SVGAGI. The CDR3 is 13 amino acids. V lost 7 bases and J lost 7, with 14 bases in between. CDR3 protein: CASKPLGGQPQHF. For the CDR3, the DNA is TGTGCCAGCAAGCCTCTAGGAGGGCAGCCCCAGCATTTT.

Written as DNA, the CDR3 is TGTGCCAGCAGCGACGGGGAGGATACGCAGTATTTT. As protein: CASSDGEDTQYF. This sequence joins TRBV7-9 and TRBJ2-3; a weak D match, TRBD2 (5 bases). Germline V CDR1 and CDR2: SEHNR, FQNEAQ (reference sequence). V dropped 5 bases and J dropped 6 bases, with 9 bases sitting between them. The CDR3 is made up of 12 amino acids.

The rearrangement links TRBV7-8 to TRBJ2-3, with a weak D call TRBD2 (5 bases). The CDR3 length is 17 residues. Deletions cut 5 bases from V and 0 bases from J, with 18 bases between. The V gene's germline CDR1 is SGHVS and CDR2 FQNEAQ. CDR3 in DNA: TGTGCCAGCAGCACGTCACTAGGGTGGGTGAGCACAGATACGCAGTATTTT. Protein sequence: CASSTSLGWVSTDTQYF.

The V call is TRBV5-8, the J call TRBJ2-7, with unresolved D. This CDR3 comprises 14 residues. Germline loops: CDR1 SGHTS, CDR2 YDEGEE. Trimming pared 4 bases from V and 2 bases from J, leaving 13 bases between. CDR3 nucleotide sequence: TGTGCCAGCAGCCCTCGAACCGGTACCTACGAGCAGTACTTC. It specifies CASSPRTGTYEQYF.

This chain links TRBV27 with TRBJ1-1, with TRBD1 matching over 10 bases. CDR1 and CDR2 from the germline V gene are MNHEY and SMNVEV (reference sequence). This CDR3 comprises 15 residues. The V segment lost 5 bases and the J segment 1 base; nucleotides outside the gene matches: 4. The CDR3 spells CASSGQGVRNTEAFF. Here the CDR3 DNA reads TGTGCCAGCAGTGGACAGGGGGTCCGGAACACTGAAGCTTTCTTT.

V gene TRBV28 combines with J gene TRBJ2-1; a weak D match, TRBD1 (5 bases). Germline CDR1 reads MDHEN; CDR2 reads SYDVKM. This CDR3 has 10 amino acids. The ends were cut back, 6 bases at V and 9 bases at J, with 6 bases in the middle. The CDR3 nucleotides read TGTGCCAGCAGGCAGGGTGAGCAGTTCTTC. Its translation: CASRQGEQFF. Complete variable domain (other parts from reference TRBV28 and TRBJ2-1): DVKVTQSSRYLVKRTGEKVFLECVQDMDHENMFWYRQDPGLGLRLIYFSYDVKMKEKGDIPEGYSVSREKKERFSLILESASTNQTSMYLCASRQGEQFFGPGTRLTVL.

This clone was picked up one time. This sequence joins TRBV5-6 and TRBJ2-5; no clear D gene. Germline CDR1 SGHDT, CDR2 YYEEEE. With 4 bases removed from V and 1 base from J, the gap between germline ends came to 8 bases. This CDR3 has 13 residues. CDR3 loop: CASSAAVQETQYF. Written as DNA, the CDR3 is TGTGCCAGCAGCGCGGCGGTCCAAGAGACCCAGTACTTC.

The chain links TRBV6-5 to TRBJ1-3; 8 positions agree with TRBD1. This CDR3 spans 15 amino acids. V shed 6 bases, J shed 0 bases, and the junction held 4 bases outside the gene matches. CDR1 is MNHEY and CDR2 is SVGAGI in the germline V gene. CDR3 DNA sequence: TGTGCCAGCAGCCGGACAGGGTCCTCTGGAAACACCATATATTTT. Its protein is CASSRTGSSGNTIYF.

The chain carries TRBV10-1 and TRBJ1-5; tentative D call: TRBD1 (6 bases). The V and J ends lost 2 bases and 4 bases respectively, with 9 bases between them. From germline, CDR1 is WNHNN and CDR2 SYGVQD (reference sequence). The CDR3 totals 14 residues. CDR3 DNA sequence: TGCGCCAGCAGTGAGGGGACACCAAATCAGCCCCAGCATTTT. Its translation: CASSEGTPNQPQHF.

This chain links TRBV6-6 with TRBJ1-6, with TRBD1 identical over 7 bases. This CDR3 has 14 residues. V shed 0 bases, J shed 12 bases, and the junction held 5 bases outside the gene matches. Germline values: CDR1 MNHNY, CDR2 SVGAGI (reference sequence). CDR3: CASSYSKQGKPLHF. CDR3 in DNA: TGTGCCAGCAGTTACTCGAAACAGGGGAAACCCCTCCACTTT.

The chain combines TRBV28 with TRBJ1-5; 7 bases line up with TRBD1. The V gene end was trimmed by 5 bases and the J gene end by 4 bases; junction bases not matched to a gene: 8. The CDR3 covers 15 residues. Germline CDR1 and CDR2: MDHEN and SYDVKM. CDR3 protein: CASSVTGVGNQPQHF. The CDR3 region has the DNA TGTGCCAGCAGTGTAACAGGGGTTGGAAATCAGCCCCAGCATTTT.

The CDR3 reads CASRRQGGGEYNEQFF. CDR3 nucleotides: TGTGCCAGCAGACGCCAGGGGGGCGGGGAGTACAATGAGCAGTTCTTC. The V call is TRBV28, the J call TRBJ2-1; tentative D call: TRBD1 (7 bases). The germline V and J ends were trimmed by 6 bases and 4 bases, with 19 bases remaining between them. CDR1 is MDHEN, CDR2 SYDVKM, per germline. The CDR3 extends over 16 amino acids. Supplemented by reference TRBV28 and TRBJ2-1, the full variable domain reads DVKVTQSSRYLVKRTGEKVFLECVQDMDHENMFWYRQDPGLGLRLIYFSYDVKMKEKGDIPEGYSVSREKKERFSLILESASTNQTSMYLCASRRQGGGEYNEQFFGPGTRLTVL.

In DNA, the CDR3 is TGTGCCAGCAGCCCCCGGACTAGCGGGAGCGGGGAGACCCAGTACTTC. Amino acids: CASSPRTSGSGETQYF. This chain uses TRBV7-2 with TRBJ2-5, with 13 bases aligning to TRBD2. Germline V gene data show CDR1 as SGHTA and CDR2 as FQGNSA. This CDR3 is built from 16 residues. V lost 5 bases, J lost 5 bases, and 8 bases stayed unmatched.

Only one count was recorded for this clone. This chain links TRBV29-1 with TRBJ1-2, with D unresolved. Germline V gene sequence: CDR1 SQVTM, CDR2 ANQGSEA. V dropped 4 bases and J dropped 0 bases, with 6 bases sitting between them. The CDR3 contains 12 residues. CDR3 DNA sequence: TGCAGCGTTGCTAGGACTAACTATGGCTACACCTTC. Its translation is CSVARTNYGYTF.

This clone showed up just once. V is TRBV7-2 and J is TRBJ1-5; D gene ambiguous. V was clipped by 5 bases and J by 2 bases, with 13 bases between them. This CDR3 has 15 residues. From germline, CDR1 is SGHTA and CDR2 FQGNSA. CDR3 nucleotide sequence: TGTGCCAGCAGCCGTACGGGAGGCGGCAATCAGCCCCAGCATTTT. Encoded protein: CASSRTGGGNQPQHF.